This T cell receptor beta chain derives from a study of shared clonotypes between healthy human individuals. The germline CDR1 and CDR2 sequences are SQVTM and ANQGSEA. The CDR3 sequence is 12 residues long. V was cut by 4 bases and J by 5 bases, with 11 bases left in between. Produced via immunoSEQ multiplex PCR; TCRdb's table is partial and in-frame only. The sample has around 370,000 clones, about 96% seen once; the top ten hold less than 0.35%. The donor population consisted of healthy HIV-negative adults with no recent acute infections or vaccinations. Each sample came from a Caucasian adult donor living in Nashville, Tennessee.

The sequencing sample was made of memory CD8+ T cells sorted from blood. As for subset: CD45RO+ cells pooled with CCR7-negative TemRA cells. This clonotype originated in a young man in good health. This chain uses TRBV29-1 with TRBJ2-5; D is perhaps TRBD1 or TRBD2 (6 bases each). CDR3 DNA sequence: TGCAGCGTTGGTTTGGGGGGCGAGACCCAGTACTTC. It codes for CSVGLGGETQYF.